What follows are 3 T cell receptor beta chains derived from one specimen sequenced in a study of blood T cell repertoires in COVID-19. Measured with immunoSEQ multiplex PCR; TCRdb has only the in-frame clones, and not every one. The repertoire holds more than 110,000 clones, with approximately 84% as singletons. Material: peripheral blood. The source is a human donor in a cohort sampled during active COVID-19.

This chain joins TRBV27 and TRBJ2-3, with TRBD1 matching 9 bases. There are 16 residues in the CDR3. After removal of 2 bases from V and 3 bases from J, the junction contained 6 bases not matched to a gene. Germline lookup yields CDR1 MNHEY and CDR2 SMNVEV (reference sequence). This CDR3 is CASSLRTGVQTDTQYF. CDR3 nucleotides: TGTGCCAGCAGTTTACGGACAGGGGTGCAAACAGATACGCAGTATTTT.

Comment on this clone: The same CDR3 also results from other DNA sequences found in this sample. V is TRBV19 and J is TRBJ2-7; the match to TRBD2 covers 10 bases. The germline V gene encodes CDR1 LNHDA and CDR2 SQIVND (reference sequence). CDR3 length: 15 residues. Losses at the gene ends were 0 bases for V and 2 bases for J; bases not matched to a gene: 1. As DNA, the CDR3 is TGTGCCAGTAGTATAGAACTAGCGGGGCCCTACGAGCAGTACTTC. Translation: CASSIELAGPYEQYF. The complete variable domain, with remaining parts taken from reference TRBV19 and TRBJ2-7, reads DGGITQSPKYLFRKEGQNVTLSCEQNLNHDAMYWYRQDPGQGLRLIYYSQIVNDFQKGDIAEGYSVSREKKESFPLTVTSAQKNPTAFYLCASSIELAGPYEQYFGPGTRLTVT.

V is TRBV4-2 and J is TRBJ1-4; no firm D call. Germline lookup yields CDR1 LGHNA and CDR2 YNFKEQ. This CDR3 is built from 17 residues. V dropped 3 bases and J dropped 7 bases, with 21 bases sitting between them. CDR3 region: CASSHERASPGSEKLFF. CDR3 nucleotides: TGTGCCAGCAGCCACGAGAGGGCCTCACCCGGCAGTGAAAAACTGTTTTTT.